This T cell receptor beta chain was identified in a study of shared T cell receptors in the human thymus. Profiled with immunoSEQ multiplex PCR; TCRdb holds only in-frame clones, not every one. Of a few hundred thousand clones in the sample, 95% were seen once. In germline, CDR1 is MGHRA, CDR2 YSYEKL. The V end lost 3 bases, the J end lost 2 bases, and 14 bases lay between the germline ends. The CDR3 runs to 15 residues. The clonotype originates from a human donor. The chain uses TRBV4-1 and TRBJ2-7; a possible D gene is TRBD1 (5 bases). Sequencing was performed on thymocytes. The CDR3 DNA is TGCGCCAGCAGCCATTCTTCCAGGGTCCCCTACGAGCAGTACTTC. Residues: CASSHSSRVPYEQYF.